These T cell receptor beta chains were read from a single sample in a study of T-cell reconstitution after alpha-beta-depleted transplantation in children. TCRdb re-called the PCR reads with MiXCR, one entry per CDR3 protein. The sample lists hundreds of thousands of distinct CDR3 sequences, 10% to 15% seen once, with 2.2% in the top ten. Sequenced material: PBMCs, mostly from graft donor cells, taken 360 days after TCRalphabeta/CD19-depleted stem cell transplant. These receptors were obtained from a male patient aged 10 to 17 who had a stem cell transplant for acute myeloid leukemia, so the T cells may come from the graft donor. The CDR3 runs from the conserved cysteine through the conserved F or W. A D gene is named only where the DNA matches it firmly. Rows may omit the clone size; those that give it use once, few, many or a size class.

v_gene	j_gene	d_gene	abundance	CDR3aa	CDR3nt
TRBV7-8	TRBJ2-3	TRBD2	.	CASSSPRGRGDTQYF	TGTGCCAGCAGCTCCCCTCGCGGGAGGGGAGATACGCAGTATTTT
TRBV6-2/TRBV6-3	TRBJ2-7	.	many	CASTPRRAAEQYF	TGTGCCAGCACACCTAGGAGGGCGGCCGAGCAGTACTTC
TRBV29-1	TRBJ2-2	.	many	CSVEVRDDTGELFF	TGCAGCGTTGAAGTGCGGGACGACACCGGGGAGCTGTTTTTT
TRBV12-3/TRBV12-4	TRBJ2-3	TRBD2	many	CASTLAGGSNTDTQYF	TGTGCCAGCACCCTAGCGGGAGGGTCAAACACAGATACGCAGTATTTT
TRBV7-2	TRBJ2-1	.	.	CASSLARVVVEPPKSYNEQFF	TGTGCCAGCAGCTTAGCGAGGGTCGTCGTAGAACCACCCAAATCCTACAATGAGCAGTTCTTC
TRBV4-3	TRBJ2-7	TRBD2	.	CASSPGVAGEQYF	TGCGCCAGCAGTCCCGGGGTAGCGGGAGAGCAGTACTTC
TRBV7-3	TRBJ2-1	.	many	CASSQSNEQFF	TGTGCCAGCAGTCAGAGCAATGAGCAGTTCTTC
TRBV7-9	TRBJ2-3	.	many	CASSFGSLLLDTQYF	TGTGCCAGCAGCTTTGGGTCCTTGTTGCTGGATACGCAGTATTTT
TRBV7-9	TRBJ1-5	.	.	CASSLGAGISNQPQHF	TGTGCCAGCAGCTTAGGTGCAGGGATAAGCAATCAGCCCCAGCATTTT
TRBV3-1	TRBJ2-7	TRBD1	.	CASSQEGQGAHSYEQYF	TGTGCCAGCAGCCAAGAGGGACAGGGGGCCCACTCCTACGAGCAGTACTTC
TRBV7-6	TRBJ1-1	.	few	CASSLEQITEAFF	TGTGCCAGCAGCTTAGAACAGATCACTGAAGCTTTCTTT
TRBV28	TRBJ2-7	TRBD2	few	CASSLLPRASGRVYEQYF	TGTGCCAGCAGTTTACTCCCACGTGCTAGCGGGAGAGTCTACGAGCAGTACTTC
TRBV12-3/TRBV12-4	TRBJ2-7	.	many	CASSFQRGGEQYF	TGTGCCAGCAGTTTTCAACGGGGTGGCGAGCAGTACTTC
TRBV11-2	TRBJ2-2	TRBD2	.	CASSQHGTSWAGELFF	TGTGCCAGCAGCCAACACGGGACTAGCTGGGCCGGGGAGCTGTTTTTT
TRBV20-1	TRBJ2-1	.	.	CSASPDSNEQFF	TGCAGTGCTAGCCCCGACTCCAATGAGCAGTTCTTC
TRBV20-1	TRBJ1-4	.	.	CSAREKEGEKLFF	TGCAGTGCCCGGGAGAAGGAGGGGGAAAAACTGTTTTTT